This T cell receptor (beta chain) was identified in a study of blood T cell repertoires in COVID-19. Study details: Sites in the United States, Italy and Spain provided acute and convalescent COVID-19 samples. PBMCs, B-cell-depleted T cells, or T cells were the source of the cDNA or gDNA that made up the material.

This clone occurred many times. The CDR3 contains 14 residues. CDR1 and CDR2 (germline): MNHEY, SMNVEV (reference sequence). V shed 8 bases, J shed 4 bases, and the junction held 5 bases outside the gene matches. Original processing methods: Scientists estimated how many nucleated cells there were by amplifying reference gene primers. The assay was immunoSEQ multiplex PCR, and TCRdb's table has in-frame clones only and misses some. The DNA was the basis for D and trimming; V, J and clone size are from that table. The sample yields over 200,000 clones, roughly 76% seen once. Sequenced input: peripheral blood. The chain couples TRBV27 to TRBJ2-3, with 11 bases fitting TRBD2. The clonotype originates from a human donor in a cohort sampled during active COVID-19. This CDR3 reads CASAIAGGPDTQYF. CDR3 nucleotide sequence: TGTGCCAGCGCTATAGCGGGAGGGCCAGATACGCAGTATTTT.